This TCR beta chain was obtained from a study of regulatory T cells in long-lasting Graves disease. With respect to this clonotype: Possible read error: a much larger clone is one base away.

Time point meaning: newly diagnosed GD, antithyroid drugs for less than 3 months. The TCR library used RNA extracted from PBMCs. CDR3 regions were amplified by Arm-PCR using iRepertoire HTBI primers to build TCR beta libraries. Via MiXCR, TCRdb re-called the multiplex PCR reads, giving one row per CDR3 protein. The top ten clones hold approximately 20% of a sample with 500,000 to 700,000 distinct CDR3 sequences, about 15% of them seen once. These same data were also listed under a study on T cells in Graves' hyperthyroidism and ophthalmopathy.

The source of this sequence is a woman in her twenties or thirties with Graves disease. Sample: peripheral blood mononuclear cells (PBMCs), taken at new diagnosis, from a patient treated with antithyroid drugs.

This CDR3 is CASSPDTGAFF. Here the CDR3 DNA reads TGTGCCAGCTCACCAGATACTGGAGCTTTCTTT. The chain employs TRBV18 and TRBJ1-1; D gene ambiguous. In germline, CDR1 is KGHSH, CDR2 LQKENI. This CDR3 is 11 amino acids long.